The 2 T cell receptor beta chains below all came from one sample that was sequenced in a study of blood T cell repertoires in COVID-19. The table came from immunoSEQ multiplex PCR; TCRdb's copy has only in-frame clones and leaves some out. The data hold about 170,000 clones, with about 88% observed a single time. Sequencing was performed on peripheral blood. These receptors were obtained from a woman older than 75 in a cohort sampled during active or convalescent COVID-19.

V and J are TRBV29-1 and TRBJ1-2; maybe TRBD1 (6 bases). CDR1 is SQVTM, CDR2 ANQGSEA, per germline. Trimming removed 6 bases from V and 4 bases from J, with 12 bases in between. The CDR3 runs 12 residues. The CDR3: CSVADRIYGYTF. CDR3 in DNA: TGCAGCGTAGCCGACAGGATCTATGGCTACACCTTC.

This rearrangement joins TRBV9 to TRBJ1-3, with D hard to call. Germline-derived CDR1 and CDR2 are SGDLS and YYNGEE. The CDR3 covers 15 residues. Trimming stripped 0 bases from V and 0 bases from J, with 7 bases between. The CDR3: CASSVDRPSGNTIYF. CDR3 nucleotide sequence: TGTGCCAGCAGCGTAGACAGACCCTCTGGAAACACCATATATTTT.